One sample yielded the 21 T cell receptor beta chains listed below, sequenced in a study of T cells of healthy individuals. TCRdb independently ran MiXCR on the 5' RACE reads; one entry per CDR3 protein. The profile shows about 100,000 distinct CDR3 sequences, approximately 18% of them singletons. Receptors were obtained from a human donor in good health.

The chain couples TRBV28 to TRBJ2-7; D is perhaps TRBD1 (5 bases). The CDR3 spans 11 residues. From germline, CDR1 is MDHEN and CDR2 SYDVKM. V shed 6 bases and J shed 3 bases, with 6 bases lying between them. CDR3 residues: CASRQDYEQYF. CDR3 nucleotide sequence: TGTGCCAGCAGACAGGACTACGAGCAGTACTTC.

This clonotype turned up a few times. This sequence joins TRBV12-3 or TRBV12-4 and TRBJ2-6; a possible D gene is TRBD2 (6 bases). Trimming took off 6 bases at V and 0 bases at J, with 24 bases between the two ends. This CDR3 contains 20 residues. The CDR3 DNA reads as TGTGCCAGCAGCCGTATGGTGGGTGGGACTGGCCTCTCTGGGGCCAACGTCCTGACTTTC. This translates into CASSRMVGGTGLSGANVLTF.

The chain is built from TRBV2 and TRBJ1-5; possible D gene TRBD1, 6 bases. Germline V lookup: CDR1 SNHLY, CDR2 FYNNEI. Trimming stripped 7 bases from V and 5 bases from J, with 12 bases between. The CDR3 extends over 13 amino acids. CDR3 nucleotides: TGTGCCAGCAATCAGGGGATGGATCAGCCCCAGCATTTT. Translating it yields CASNQGMDQPQHF.

V and J are TRBV7-9 and TRBJ1-5, with no clear D. The V end lost 6 bases, the J end lost 3 bases, and 9 bases lay between the germline ends. The CDR3 is made up of 13 amino acids. Per germline, CDR1 SEHNR and CDR2 FQNEAQ (reference sequence). CDR3 sequence reads: CASSPGNNQPQHF. The CDR3 nucleotides read TGTGCCAGCAGTCCCGGGAACAATCAGCCCCAGCATTTT. The variable domain in full, with the rest retrieved from reference TRBV7-9 and TRBJ1-5, is DTGVSQNPRHKITKRGQNVTFRCDPISEHNRLYWYRQTLGQGPEFLTYFQNEAQLEKSRLLSDRFSAERPKGSFSTLEIQRTEQGDSAMYLCASSPGNNQPQHFGDGTRLSIL.

There are a few counts of this clonotype. The genes are TRBV25-1 and TRBJ2-3; no clear D. The CDR3 spans 12 residues. CDR1 is MGHDK, CDR2 SYGVNS, per germline. Trimming took off 1 base at V and 5 bases at J, with 4 bases between the two ends. The CDR3 nucleotides are TGTGCCAGCAGTGAATGGAGAGATACGCAGTATTTT. This encodes CASSEWRDTQYF.

The rearrangement links TRBV7-9 to TRBJ2-5; D is perhaps TRBD1 (5 bases). CDR1 is SEHNR, CDR2 FQNEAQ, per germline (reference sequence). The V end was cut by 4 bases, the J end by 3 bases, with 12 bases between. The CDR3 loop spans 14 amino acids. The CDR3 region is CASSSWGREETQYF. The CDR3 DNA sequence: TGTGCCAGCAGCTCCTGGGGCAGGGAAGAGACCCAGTACTTC.

This clonotype occurred many times. The chain recombines TRBV29-1 with TRBJ2-3; 7 bases match TRBD2. V shed 4 bases, J shed 6 bases, and the junction held 10 bases outside the gene matches. The CDR3 sequence is 14 residues long. CDR1 is SQVTM, CDR2 ANQGSEA, per germline. The CDR3 DNA is TGCAGCGTTGTCCCTAGCGGAGGGCGGGATACGCAGTATTTT. Translated, it gives CSVVPSGGRDTQYF.

This clonotype is categorized as medium-sized (0.01 to 0.1%). The rearrangement links TRBV4-1 to TRBJ2-1; 7 bases match TRBD1. Germline values: CDR1 MGHRA, CDR2 YSYEKL. V dropped 0 bases and J dropped 4; count of bases not matched to a gene: 3. CDR3 length: 15 amino acids. This CDR3 is CASSQEGQHYNEQFF. The CDR3 coding sequence is TGCGCCAGCAGCCAAGAGGGACAGCATTACAATGAGCAGTTCTTC.

The table lists this clonotype with a few counts. The chain recombines TRBV15 with TRBJ2-5; weak D call: TRBD2 (6 bases). Germline values: CDR1 LNHNV, CDR2 YYDKDF (reference sequence). Trimming took 0 bases from V and 2 from J, leaving 16 bases between them. The CDR3 is made up of 17 amino acids. The CDR3 DNA reads as TGTGCCACCAGCAGAGATGGTGGGGGGTTTGATCAAGAGACCCAGTACTTC. Encoded protein: CATSRDGGGFDQETQYF.

This clonotype has a count of ten or more. The J gene is TRBJ2-7, the V gene TRBV6-2 or TRBV6-3, with D possibly being TRBD1 (5 bases). From germline, CDR1 is MNHEY and CDR2 SVGEGT. Trimming left V 2 bases short and J 5 bases short, with 19 bases between. This CDR3 has 16 residues. The CDR3 protein is CASSYPGSIQGDEQYF. Written as DNA, the CDR3 is TGTGCCAGCAGTTACCCTGGCAGCATTCAAGGGGACGAGCAGTACTTC.

The V call is TRBV6-2 or TRBV6-3, the J call TRBJ2-2; unclear D gene. Trimming took off 5 bases at V and 11 bases at J, with 9 bases between the two ends. The CDR3 sequence is 11 residues long. The germline V gene has CDR1 MNHEY and CDR2 SVGEGT. CDR3 sequence (DNA): TGTGCCAGCAGTCCCCGGACCGAGCTGTTTTTT. This encodes CASSPRTELFF.

This clonotype has at least ten counts. The V gene is TRBV28, the J gene TRBJ1-5; 8 bases fit TRBD1. Unmatched junction bases numbered 6, after V lost 4 bases and J lost 1 base. Germline CDR1 and CDR2: MDHEN and SYDVKM. This CDR3 is 16 amino acids long. The CDR3, as DNA: TGTGCCAGCAGTTCTGGACAGGGTATAAGCAATCAGCCCCAGCATTTT. This codes for CASSSGQGISNQPQHF.

The chain recombines TRBV11-1 with TRBJ1-1; 10 positions match TRBD1. Germline CDR1 is SGHAT and CDR2 is FQDESV (reference sequence). The CDR3 sequence is 17 residues long. The J segment lost 3 bases and the V segment lost 1 base, leaving 8 bases of the junction unmatched. DNA for the CDR3: TGTGCCAGCAGCTTAGGGGACAGGGGACGCCGCTACACTGAAGCTTTCTTT. Its translation: CASSLGDRGRRYTEAFF.

This clonotype was picked up a small number of times. CDR3 residues: CAISRTGGLYEQYF. CDR3 in DNA: TGTGCCATCAGCCGGACAGGGGGCTTGTACGAGCAGTACTTC. The rearrangement uses TRBV10-3 and TRBJ2-7, with 11 bases aligning to TRBD1. The V segment lost 6 bases and the J segment 4 bases; nucleotides outside the gene matches: 5. Per the germline V gene, CDR1 is ENHRY and CDR2 is SYGVKD. The CDR3 contains 14 residues.

The J gene is TRBJ2-3, the V gene TRBV10-3, with 8 nucleotides matching TRBD2. V shed 6 bases and J 0 bases; nucleotides not matched to a gene: 11. Germline V lookup: CDR1 ENHRY, CDR2 SYGVKD. This CDR3 is built from 17 residues. The DNA of the CDR3 is TGTGCCATCAGACCGGGACTAGGCCTACCTAGCACAGATACGCAGTATTTT. Its translation is CAIRPGLGLPSTDTQYF.

This rearrangement joins TRBV5-1 to TRBJ2-7; D perhaps matches TRBD1 (6 bases). CDR3 length: 13 amino acids. Trimming stripped 4 bases from V and 3 bases from J, with 11 bases between. The V gene's germline CDR1 is SGHRS and CDR2 YFSETQ. The CDR3: CASSVDRFYEQYF. The CDR3 DNA is TGCGCCAGCAGCGTGGACAGATTCTACGAGCAGTACTTC.

This clonotype was counted only a few times. The J gene is TRBJ1-1, the V gene TRBV7-9; D is unresolved. The germline V and J ends were trimmed by 1 base and 10 bases, with 10 bases remaining between them. The germline V gene has CDR1 SEHNR and CDR2 FQNEAQ (reference sequence). This CDR3 has 12 residues. The CDR3 sequence is CASSLERAGAFF. The CDR3, as DNA: TGTGCCAGCAGCTTAGAAAGGGCGGGAGCTTTCTTT.

This chain joins TRBV3-1 and TRBJ2-1; 11 bases match TRBD2. This CDR3 has 15 amino acids. J was trimmed by 4 bases and V by 7 bases; bases with no gene match: 6. Germline lookup yields CDR1 LGHDT and CDR2 YNNKEL (reference sequence). CDR3 residues: CASTLLAGVYNEQFF. The CDR3 DNA sequence: TGTGCCAGCACTCTACTAGCGGGGGTTTACAATGAGCAGTTCTTC.

The table lists this clonotype with many counts. V is TRBV29-1 and J is TRBJ2-7; 8 bases are shared with TRBD1. The CDR3 extends over 12 amino acids. Losses at the gene ends were 6 bases for V and 4 bases for J; bases not matched to a gene: 5. The germline V gene has CDR1 SQVTM and CDR2 ANQGSEA. CDR3 nucleotides: TGCAGCGTAGGACAGGGACGGTACGAGCAGTACTTC. This codes for CSVGQGRYEQYF.

This clonotype occurred a few times. The rearrangement joins TRBV12-3 or TRBV12-4 to TRBJ1-6; D ambiguous. V was clipped by 4 bases and J by 7 bases, with 11 bases between them. CDR3 length: 14 amino acids. In nucleotides, the CDR3 is TGTGCCAGCAGTTCTGAAGTTGGGAATTCACCCCTCCACTTT. It translates to CASSSEVGNSPLHF.

The rearrangement links TRBV28 to TRBJ1-4, with D perhaps matching TRBD1 (5 bases). There are 12 residues in the CDR3. The germline CDR1 and CDR2 sequences are MDHEN and SYDVKM. V lost 8 bases and J lost 4, with 8 bases in between. The CDR3 sequence is CASRQSNEKLFF. CDR3 coding DNA: TGTGCCAGCCGACAGAGTAATGAAAAACTGTTTTTT.